These 28 T cell receptor beta chains share one sample of origin, sequenced in a study of T-cell memory formation after mild COVID-19. From the 5' RACE reads, TCRdb called clonotypes with MiXCR, one entry per CDR3 protein. The sample holds about 100,000 distinct CDR3 sequences, over 8.5% seen once. The sequenced material came from PBMCs or a T cell subset sorted from them (not recorded which). The source is a man aged 18 to 30 who had mild COVID-19 (a few samples of this study predate the infection). Cell type and time point are not known.

The gene calls are TRBV5-1 and TRBJ2-5; 8 bases align to TRBD2. Per the germline V gene, CDR1 is SGHRS and CDR2 is YFSETQ. V lost 4 bases, J lost 4 bases, and 6 bases stayed unmatched. The length of the CDR3 is 14 residues. CDR3 sequence reads: CASSPGTSRETQYF. The CDR3, as DNA: TGCGCCAGCAGCCCCGGGACTAGTAGAGAGACCCAGTACTTC.

V and J are TRBV5-1 and TRBJ2-7; D is unresolved. Trimming left V 0 bases short and J 3 bases short, with 13 bases between. Germline CDR1 and CDR2: SGHRS and YFSETQ. CDR3 size: 15 residues. The CDR3 region is CASSLESDPFYEQYF. The CDR3 nucleotides read TGCGCCAGCAGCTTGGAGTCAGATCCCTTCTACGAGCAGTACTTC.

There are a few counts of this clonotype. The DNA for the CDR3 is TGTGCCAGCAGCGATATAAGGACTTTAGACACTGAAGCTTTCTTT. Its protein is CASSDIRTLDTEAFF. This chain joins TRBV7-9 and TRBJ1-1, with no clear D. Germline CDR1 and CDR2: SEHNR and FQNEAQ (reference sequence). Trimming pared 5 bases from V and 3 bases from J, leaving 16 bases between. CDR3 size: 15 residues.

The V gene is TRBV11-2, the J gene TRBJ2-7; no firm D call. The germline V gene encodes CDR1 SGHAT and CDR2 FQNNGV. V dropped 1 base and J dropped 0 bases, with 4 bases sitting between them. The CDR3 is 13 residues long. CDR3 in amino acids: CASSLGASYEQYF. The CDR3 DNA follows: TGTGCCAGCAGCTTAGGAGCCTCCTACGAGCAGTACTTC.

This clonotype was observed a handful of times. The J gene is TRBJ2-1, the V gene TRBV12-3 or TRBV12-4; D may be TRBD2 (6 bases). CDR3 length: 15 amino acids. V was pared by 2 bases and J by 4 bases, with 12 bases between. DNA for the CDR3: TGTGCCAGCAGTTTATCACTAGCTCCTTACAATGAGCAGTTCTTC. Amino acids: CASSLSLAPYNEQFF.

The chain is built from TRBV4-3 and TRBJ1-2, with D perhaps matching TRBD1 (5 bases). The CDR3 runs 18 residues. The V gene lost 1 base and the J gene lost 1 base, with 19 bases spanning the gap. Germline CDR1 is LGHNA and CDR2 is YSLEER. The CDR3 bases are TGCGCCAGCAGCCAAGCTTTAGGATGGGGGTCCGATAACTATGGCTACACCTTC. This translates into CASSQALGWGSDNYGYTF.

V usage is TRBV9 and J usage is TRBJ2-1; 7 bases fit TRBD1. The CDR3 consists of 17 residues. Germline CDR1 is SGDLS and CDR2 is YYNGEE. Germline trimming cut 3 bases from V and 4 bases from J; bases unmatched to any gene: 13. Here the CDR3 DNA reads TGTGCCAGCAGCGCTACCGAACTGACAGGGTCATACAATGAGCAGTTCTTC. Amino acid sequence: CASSATELTGSYNEQFF.

This clonotype was observed a handful of times. This chain connects TRBV7-6 to TRBJ2-2; TRBD1 is a possible D gene (5 bases). The CDR3 spans 17 residues. The germline V gene encodes CDR1 SGHVS and CDR2 FNYEAQ. Between the trimmed V and J ends, which lost 3 bases and 1 base, there was a span of 15 bases. The CDR3 DNA follows: TGTGCCAGCAGCTTCGACAGTGTTATATTGAACACCGGGGAGCTGTTTTTT. Protein: CASSFDSVILNTGELFF.

The table lists this clonotype with a few counts. The V call is TRBV7-9, the J call TRBJ1-2, with unresolved D. V was trimmed by 2 bases and J by 2 bases, leaving 9 bases between them. The CDR3 runs to 14 residues. In germline, CDR1 is SEHNR, CDR2 FQNEAQ (reference sequence). Written as DNA, the CDR3 is TGTGCCAGCAGCTTACCCCGGACGAACTATGGCTACACCTTC. This translates into CASSLPRTNYGYTF. The whole variable domain, filled in from reference TRBV7-9 and TRBJ1-2, reads DTGVSQNPRHKITKRGQNVTFRCDPISEHNRLYWYRQTLGQGPEFLTYFQNEAQLEKSRLLSDRFSAERPKGSFSTLEIQRTEQGDSAMYLCASSLPRTNYGYTFGSGTRLTVV.

This sequence joins TRBV10-1 and TRBJ2-7, with TRBD2 as a possible D gene (5 bases). Trimming pared 11 bases from V and 7 bases from J, leaving 21 bases between. The length of the CDR3 is 13 residues. CDR1 is WNHNN, CDR2 SYGVQD, per germline (reference sequence). CDR3 nucleotides: TGCGCCCGCCTGGGAGAACCCCCTCTGGAGCAGTACTTC. Amino acids: CARLGEPPLEQYF.

This clonotype was observed at least ten times. The V gene is TRBV6-6, the J gene TRBJ2-2; 7 bases are a match to TRBD1. Germline V lookup: CDR1 MNHNY, CDR2 SVGAGI (reference sequence). The CDR3 loop spans 13 amino acids. V gave up 7 bases and J gave up 4 bases; unmatched junction bases: 3. The CDR3 sequence is CASKGAGTGELFF. Here the CDR3 DNA reads TGTGCCAGCAAGGGGGCGGGCACCGGGGAGCTGTTTTTT.

The table lists this clonotype with a few counts. The rearrangement uses TRBV13 and TRBJ2-7; 12 bases fit TRBD2. CDR3 size: 15 residues. Germline loops: CDR1 PRHDT, CDR2 FYEKMQ (reference sequence). J lost 4 bases, V lost 4 bases, and 5 bases had no gene match. The CDR3 sequence: CASSSLAGGLYEQYV. The CDR3 nucleotides read TGTGCCAGCAGCTCACTAGCGGGGGGCCTTTACGAGCAGTACGTC.

This rearrangement joins TRBV7-8 to TRBJ1-2; 7 bases fit TRBD1. The CDR3 consists of 15 residues. V lost 5 bases and J lost 0; bases outside the gene matches: 6. Germline V gene lookup returns CDR1 SGHVS and CDR2 FQNEAQ. CDR3 residues: CASSPRDRSNYGYTF. The CDR3 nucleotides read TGTGCCAGCAGCCCCCGGGACAGATCTAACTATGGCTACACCTTC.

The genes are TRBV20-1 and TRBJ2-5; TRBD1 aligns across 8 bases. V dropped 0 bases and J dropped 5; count of bases not matched to a gene: 17. Germline CDR1 is DFQATT and CDR2 is SNEGSKA (reference sequence). The CDR3 spans 18 residues. The CDR3 loop is CSARDGGSGQGHSETQYF. As DNA, the CDR3 is TGCAGTGCTAGAGACGGGGGCTCAGGACAGGGACATTCCGAGACCCAGTACTTC.

DNA for the CDR3: TGTGCCAGCAGCCCGGGGGGCACCTCCTACGAGCAGTACTTC. It encodes CASSPGGTSYEQYF. This chain joins TRBV7-9 and TRBJ2-7, with D perhaps matching TRBD2 (7 bases). The CDR3 spans 14 residues. Germline CDR1 and CDR2: SEHNR and FQNEAQ (reference sequence). Trimming stripped 5 bases from V and 0 bases from J, with 11 bases between.

This sequence joins TRBV6-5 and TRBJ1-1; 8 nucleotides align to TRBD1. Germline assignment: CDR1 MNHEY and CDR2 SVGAGI. CDR3 length: 15 amino acids. Losses at the gene ends were 0 bases for V and 1 base for J; bases not matched to a gene: 1. For the CDR3, the DNA is TGTGCCAGCAGTTACTCCAGGGGGCAGAACACTGAAGCTTTCTTT. Translated, it gives CASSYSRGQNTEAFF.

This clonotype has just a few counts. At one end the junction does not follow the germline gene, possibly because of a read error. V and J are TRBV28 and TRBJ2-1; possible D gene TRBD1, 6 bases. CDR1 MDHEN and CDR2 SYDVKM come from the germline V gene. The CDR3 sequence is 15 residues long. The CDR3 region is CASSPGTSSFNEQFF. The CDR3 DNA sequence: TGTGCCAGCAGTCCCGGGACATCTTCCTTCAATGAGCAGTTCTTC.

The chain combines TRBV20-1 with TRBJ2-1, with D perhaps TRBD1 (5 bases). The germline V gene encodes CDR1 DFQATT and CDR2 SNEGSKA (reference sequence). The V gene lost 6 bases and the J gene lost 7 bases, with 16 bases spanning the gap. This CDR3 spans 13 amino acids. The CDR3 loop reads CSATPGMVNEQFF. CDR3 sequence (DNA): TGCAGTGCAACCCCAGGGATGGTAAATGAGCAGTTCTTC.

The chain combines TRBV12-3 or TRBV12-4 with TRBJ1-2, with D uncertain. This CDR3 spans 13 amino acids. The V and J ends lost 3 bases and 8 bases respectively, with 13 bases between them. The CDR3 region has the DNA TGTGCCAGCAGTTTCGGGCCCAATTGGGGCTACACCTTC. Encoded protein: CASSFGPNWGYTF.

This clonotype was detected a few times. The rearrangement links TRBV6-6 to TRBJ1-2; 7 nucleotides agree with TRBD1. This CDR3 is built from 12 residues. CDR1 is MNHNY and CDR2 is SVGAGI in the germline V gene (reference sequence). Trimming at V came to 6 bases and at J to 6 bases, leaving 4 bases not matched to a gene. CDR3 DNA sequence: TGTGCCAGCAGACAGGGGAGCCATGGCTACACCTTC. This sequence encodes CASRQGSHGYTF.

The rearrangement uses TRBV25-1 and TRBJ1-1; 9 nucleotides align to TRBD1. The J segment lost 8 bases and the V segment lost 10 bases, leaving 5 bases of the junction unmatched. The CDR3 spans 11 residues. Germline assignment: CDR1 MGHDK and CDR2 SYGVNS. The CDR3 region has the DNA TGTGCCACGGGACAGGGAATGGAAGCTTTCTTT. The encoded protein is CATGQGMEAFF. The full variable domain, completed using reference TRBV25-1 and TRBJ1-1, is EADIYQTPRYLVIGTGKKITLECSQTMGHDKMYWYQQDPGMELHLIHYSYGVNSTEKGDLSSESTVSRIRTEHFPLTLESARPSHTSQYLCATGQGMEAFFGQGTRLTVV.

The genes are TRBV5-1 and TRBJ2-7, with D possibly TRBD1 on 5 matching bases. This CDR3 comprises 15 residues. The V and J ends lost 3 bases and 2 bases respectively, with 15 bases between them. The germline CDR1 and CDR2 sequences are SGHRS and YFSETQ. The CDR3 sequence is CASSYAPTGPYEQYF. The DNA for the CDR3 is TGCGCCAGCAGCTACGCCCCCACAGGACCCTACGAGCAGTACTTC. Full variable domain (missing parts from reference TRBV5-1 and TRBJ2-7): KAGVTQTPRYLIKTRGQQVTLSCSPISGHRSVSWYQQTPGQGLQFLFEYFSETQRNKGNFPGRFSGRQFSNSRSEMNVSTLELGDSALYLCASSYAPTGPYEQYFGPGTRLTVT.

The J gene is TRBJ2-1, the V gene TRBV10-3; D may be TRBD1 (6 bases). V was cut by 8 bases and J by 8 bases, with 22 bases left in between. CDR3 length: 15 residues. In germline, CDR1 is ENHRY, CDR2 SYGVKD. The CDR3 sequence: CAIGNVGRQAYEQFF. In DNA form, the CDR3 reads TGTGCCATCGGGAATGTCGGAAGACAGGCGTATGAGCAGTTCTTC.

This clonotype was observed many times. The chain is built from TRBV12-3 or TRBV12-4 and TRBJ2-3; the D gene could be TRBD1 or TRBD2 (5 bases each). Trimming cost V 5 bases and J 2 bases, with 17 bases left between them. CDR3 length: 16 amino acids. CDR3 protein: CASSRFWLGDTDTQYF. For the CDR3, the DNA is TGTGCCAGCAGTCGGTTCTGGCTGGGGGACACAGATACGCAGTATTTT.

This clonotype was seen a few times. The chain employs TRBV4-1 and TRBJ2-3, with 11 bases identical to TRBD2. V dropped 3 bases and J dropped 5; count of bases not matched to a gene: 10. The CDR3 is made up of 17 amino acids. CDR1 is MGHRA, CDR2 YSYEKL, per germline. The CDR3: CASSQILGTSGEDTQYF. CDR3 bases: TGCGCCAGCAGCCAGATACTGGGGACTAGCGGAGAAGATACGCAGTATTTT.

This rearrangement joins TRBV29-1 to TRBJ2-2; D is unresolved. Trimming left V 4 bases short and J 1 base short, with 7 bases between. The V gene's germline CDR1 is SQVTM and CDR2 ANQGSEA. CDR3 size: 13 residues. The CDR3 region has the DNA TGCAGCGTTGTTCACTTGAACACCGGGGAGCTGTTTTTT. Encoded protein: CSVVHLNTGELFF.

This chain links TRBV27 with TRBJ1-2; D ambiguous. Per germline, CDR1 MNHEY and CDR2 SMNVEV (reference sequence). Trimming took off 8 bases at V and 7 bases at J, with 20 bases between the two ends. This CDR3 contains 14 residues. CDR3 region: CASGLNSGSRGYTF. CDR3 bases: TGTGCCAGCGGGTTGAACTCAGGTTCCCGTGGCTACACCTTC.

The chain employs TRBV5-1 and TRBJ2-3, with 7 positions matching TRBD2. After removal of 1 base from V and 6 bases from J, the junction contained 11 bases not matched to a gene. The CDR3 extends over 16 amino acids. Germline CDR1 SGHRS, CDR2 YFSETQ. The CDR3 DNA reads TGCGCCAGCAGCTTGACCAGCGGGGCCTTCGGGGATACGCAGTATTTT. Amino acids: CASSLTSGAFGDTQYF. Looking up the rest from reference TRBV5-1 and TRBJ2-3 gives the full variable domain: KAGVTQTPRYLIKTRGQQVTLSCSPISGHRSVSWYQQTPGQGLQFLFEYFSETQRNKGNFPGRFSGRQFSNSRSEMNVSTLELGDSALYLCASSLTSGAFGDTQYFGPGTRLTVL.